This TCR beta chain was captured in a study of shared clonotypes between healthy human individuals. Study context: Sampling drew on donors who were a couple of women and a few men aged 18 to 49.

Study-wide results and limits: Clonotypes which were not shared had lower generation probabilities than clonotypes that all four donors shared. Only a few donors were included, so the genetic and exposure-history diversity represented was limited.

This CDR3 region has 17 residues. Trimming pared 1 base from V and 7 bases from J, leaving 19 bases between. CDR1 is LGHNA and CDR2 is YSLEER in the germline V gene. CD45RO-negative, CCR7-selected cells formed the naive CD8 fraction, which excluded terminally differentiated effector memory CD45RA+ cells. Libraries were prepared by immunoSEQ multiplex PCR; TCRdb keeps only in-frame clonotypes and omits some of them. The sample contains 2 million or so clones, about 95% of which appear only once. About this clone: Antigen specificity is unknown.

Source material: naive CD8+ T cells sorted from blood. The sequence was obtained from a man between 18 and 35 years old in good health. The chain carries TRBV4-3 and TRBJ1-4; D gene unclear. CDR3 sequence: CASSQVGWVDTGEKLFF. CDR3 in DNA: TGCGCCAGCAGCCAAGTAGGATGGGTTGACACTGGTGAAAAACTGTTTTTT.